The 11 T cell receptor beta chains below were found in one sample sequenced in a study of T cell repertoires in cytomegalovirus infection. These receptors have no identified antigens. TCRdb reprocessed the reads via MiXCR and lists one record per CDR3 protein. This sample has hundreds of thousands of distinct CDR3 sequences; around 32% occur once, and the top ten carry over 10%. Sequenced here: cultured CD8+ T cells from PBMCs, sampled from culture after CMV antigen stimulation. These receptors originate from a human donor in good health (CMV status not recorded). Some clones in this sample may be carry-over from other donors' samples.

This sequence joins TRBV29-1 and TRBJ2-1; D is unresolved. Trimming removed 4 bases at V and 7 bases at J, with 5 bases between. The CDR3 runs to 10 residues. Germline V lookup: CDR1 SQVTM, CDR2 ANQGSEA. The CDR3 DNA reads as TGCAGCGTTGTAGGGAATGAGCAGTTCTTC. The encoded protein is CSVVGNEQFF.

This clonotype was picked up a small number of times. V gene TRBV7-9 combines with J gene TRBJ2-2, with D possibly matching TRBD2 (6 bases). This CDR3 region has 13 residues. Trimming took 2 bases from V and 10 from J, leaving 11 bases between them. Per germline, CDR1 SEHNR and CDR2 FQNEAQ (reference sequence). The CDR3 nucleotides read TGTGCCAGCAGCTTAACGGGGGAGGTGGAGCTGTTTTTT. Translation: CASSLTGEVELFF.

The chain couples TRBV5-4 to TRBJ2-7, with 7 nucleotides matching TRBD1. This CDR3 has 13 residues. Germline V gives CDR1 SGHNT, CDR2 YYREEE (reference sequence). V lost 4 bases, J lost 4 bases, and 5 bases stayed unmatched. The chain's CDR3 is CASSRMGQYEQYV. CDR3 DNA sequence: TGTGCCAGCAGCCGGATGGGACAGTACGAGCAGTACGTC.

The V call is TRBV7-9, the J call TRBJ2-5; D not certain. The CDR3 consists of 13 residues. Germline CDR1 SEHNR, CDR2 FQNEAQ (reference sequence). Trimming removed 5 bases from V and 0 bases from J, with 7 bases in between. CDR3 residues: CASSPWDQETQYF. As DNA, the CDR3 is TGTGCCAGCAGCCCGTGGGACCAAGAGACCCAGTACTTC.

This clonotype was counted a few times. The chain links TRBV7-4 to TRBJ2-3; 12 bases agree with TRBD2. This CDR3 spans 16 amino acids. CDR1 and CDR2 (germline): SGHVT, SQSDAQ. With 4 bases clipped from V and 3 bases from J, the junction kept 5 bases outside the gene matches. This CDR3 reads CASSWTSGEGTDTQYF. The DNA of the CDR3 is TGTGCCAGCAGCTGGACTAGCGGGGAGGGGACAGATACGCAGTATTTT.

V and J are TRBV7-8 and TRBJ2-5; D unclear. CDR3 size: 13 residues. Germline V gene sequence: CDR1 SGHVS, CDR2 FQNEAQ. The V end lost 6 bases, the J end lost 1 base, and 9 bases lay between the germline ends. Here the CDR3 reads CASRWWGQETQYF. The CDR3 coding sequence is TGTGCCAGCAGGTGGTGGGGCCAAGAGACCCAGTACTTC.

The CDR3 loop is CASSFFGDFGKTGFEPQHF. DNA of the CDR3: TGTGCCAGCAGCTTTTTCGGCGACTTCGGAAAGACCGGATTTGAGCCCCAGCATTTT. V gene TRBV7-9 combines with J gene TRBJ1-5, with D hard to call. Trimming stripped 3 bases from V and 8 bases from J, with 29 bases between. The CDR3 spans 19 residues. Germline V gives CDR1 SEHNR, CDR2 FQNEAQ (reference sequence). The whole variable domain, remainder taken from reference TRBV7-9 and TRBJ1-5, is DTGVSQNPRHKITKRGQNVTFRCDPISEHNRLYWYRQTLGQGPEFLTYFQNEAQLEKSRLLSDRFSAERPKGSFSTLEIQRTEQGDSAMYLCASSFFGDFGKTGFEPQHFGDGTRLSIL.

This clonotype occurred many times. The rearrangement joins TRBV7-2 to TRBJ1-1; TRBD1 matches 8 bases. After removal of 2 bases from V and 5 bases from J, the junction contained 7 bases not matched to a gene. In germline, CDR1 is SGHTA, CDR2 FQGNSA. The length of the CDR3 is 15 residues. As DNA, the CDR3 is TGTGCCAGCAGCTTATTACAGGGGGGGTGGACTGAAGCTTTCTTT. It is translated as CASSLLQGGWTEAFF.

This clonotype was counted between two and nine times. The V call is TRBV10-3, the J call TRBJ2-5; 7 bases are shared with TRBD1. With V trimmed by 8 bases and J by 1 base, 4 bases remained unmatched. Germline CDR1 and CDR2: ENHRY and SYGVKD. This CDR3 contains 13 residues. CDR3 region: CAIGWDSQETQYF. The CDR3 DNA sequence: TGTGCCATCGGTTGGGACAGCCAAGAGACCCAGTACTTC.

Only a few counts were recorded for this clonotype. The chain has TRBV7-6 and TRBJ2-1; TRBD1 matches 8 bases. The CDR3 spans 20 residues. In germline, CDR1 is SGHVS, CDR2 FNYEAQ. J was trimmed by 2 bases and V by 5 bases; bases with no gene match: 20. The CDR3, as DNA: TGTGCCAGCAGCCCAGGGGCCAGGGGGCCCTTGGAGCTTACCTACAATGAGCAGTTCTTC. It specifies CASSPGARGPLELTYNEQFF.

This clonotype was observed many times. This chain connects TRBV7-8 to TRBJ2-1, with 8 bases matching TRBD1. The length of the CDR3 is 16 residues. In germline, CDR1 is SGHVS, CDR2 FQNEAQ. V was clipped by 4 bases and J by 7 bases; unmatched bases: 12. CDR3 in amino acids: CASSYNYWTGLNEQFF. CDR3 coding DNA: TGTGCCAGCAGCTACAATTATTGGACAGGGTTAAATGAGCAGTTCTTC.